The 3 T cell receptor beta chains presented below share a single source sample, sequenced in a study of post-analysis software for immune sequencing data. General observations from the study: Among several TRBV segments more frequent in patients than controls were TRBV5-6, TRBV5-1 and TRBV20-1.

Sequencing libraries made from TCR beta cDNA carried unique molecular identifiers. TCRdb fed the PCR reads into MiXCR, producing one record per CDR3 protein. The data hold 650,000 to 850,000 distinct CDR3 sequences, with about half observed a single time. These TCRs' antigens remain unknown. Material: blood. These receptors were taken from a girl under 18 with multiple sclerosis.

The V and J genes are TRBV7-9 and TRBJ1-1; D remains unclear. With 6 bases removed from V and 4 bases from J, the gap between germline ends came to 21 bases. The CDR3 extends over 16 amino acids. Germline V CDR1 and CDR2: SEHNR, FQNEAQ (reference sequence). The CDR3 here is CASSPTLSAKGTEAFF. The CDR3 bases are TGTGCCAGCAGTCCTACACTCTCCGCAAAGGGCACTGAAGCTTTCTTT.

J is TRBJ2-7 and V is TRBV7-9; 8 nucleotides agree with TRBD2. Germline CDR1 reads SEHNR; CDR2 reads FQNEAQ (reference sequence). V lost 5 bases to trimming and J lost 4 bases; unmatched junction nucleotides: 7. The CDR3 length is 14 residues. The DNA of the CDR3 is TGTGCCAGCAGCGGACTAGCCCCCATATACGAGCAGTACTTC. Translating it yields CASSGLAPIYEQYF.

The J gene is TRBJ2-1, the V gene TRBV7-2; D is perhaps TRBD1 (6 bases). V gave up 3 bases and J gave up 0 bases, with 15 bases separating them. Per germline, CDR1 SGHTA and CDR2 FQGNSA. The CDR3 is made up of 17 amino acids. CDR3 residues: CASSFRWDTSSYNEQFF. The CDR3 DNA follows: TGTGCCAGCAGCTTCCGCTGGGACACCAGCTCCTACAATGAGCAGTTCTTC. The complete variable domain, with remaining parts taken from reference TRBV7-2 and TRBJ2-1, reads GAGVSQSPSNKVTEKGKDVELRCDPISGHTALYWYRQSLGQGLEFLIYFQGNSAPDKSGLPSDRFSAERTGGSVSTLTIQRTQQEDSAVYLCASSFRWDTSSYNEQFFGPGTRLTVL.